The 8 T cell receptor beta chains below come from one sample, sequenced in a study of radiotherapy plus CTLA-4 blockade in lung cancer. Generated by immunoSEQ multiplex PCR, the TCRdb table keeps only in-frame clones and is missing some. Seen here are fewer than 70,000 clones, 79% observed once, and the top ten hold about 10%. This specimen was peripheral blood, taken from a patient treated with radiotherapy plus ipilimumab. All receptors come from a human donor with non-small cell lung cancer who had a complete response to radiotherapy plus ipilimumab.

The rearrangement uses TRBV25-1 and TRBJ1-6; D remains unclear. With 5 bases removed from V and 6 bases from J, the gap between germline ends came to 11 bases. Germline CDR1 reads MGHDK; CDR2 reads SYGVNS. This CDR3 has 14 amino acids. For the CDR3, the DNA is TGTGCCAGCAGTCGGGCAGGAGGTAATTCACCCCTCCACTTT. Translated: CASSRAGGNSPLHF.

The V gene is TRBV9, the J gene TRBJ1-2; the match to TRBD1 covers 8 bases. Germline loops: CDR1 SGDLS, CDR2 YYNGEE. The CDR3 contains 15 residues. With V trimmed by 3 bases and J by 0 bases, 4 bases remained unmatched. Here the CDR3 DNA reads TGTGCCAGCAGCGCGACAGGGGCCCCTAACTATGGCTACACCTTC. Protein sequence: CASSATGAPNYGYTF.

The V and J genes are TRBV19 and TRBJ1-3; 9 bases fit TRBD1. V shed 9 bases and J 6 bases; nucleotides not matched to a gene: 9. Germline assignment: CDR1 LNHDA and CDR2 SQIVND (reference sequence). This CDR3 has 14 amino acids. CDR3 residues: CASAFTGGENTIYF. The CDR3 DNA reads TGTGCCAGCGCATTTACAGGGGGCGAAAACACCATATATTTT.

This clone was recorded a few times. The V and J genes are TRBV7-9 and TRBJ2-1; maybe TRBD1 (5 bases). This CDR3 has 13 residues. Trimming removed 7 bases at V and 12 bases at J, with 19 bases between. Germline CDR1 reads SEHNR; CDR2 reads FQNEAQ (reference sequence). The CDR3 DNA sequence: TGTGCCAGCACCTACGGACAACAACGGCTGCAGTTCTTC. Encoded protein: CASTYGQQRLQFF. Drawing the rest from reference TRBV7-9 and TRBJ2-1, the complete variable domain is DTGVSQNPRHKITKRGQNVTFRCDPISEHNRLYWYRQTLGQGPEFLTYFQNEAQLEKSRLLSDRFSAERPKGSFSTLEIQRTEQGDSAMYLCASTYGQQRLQFFGPGTRLTVL.

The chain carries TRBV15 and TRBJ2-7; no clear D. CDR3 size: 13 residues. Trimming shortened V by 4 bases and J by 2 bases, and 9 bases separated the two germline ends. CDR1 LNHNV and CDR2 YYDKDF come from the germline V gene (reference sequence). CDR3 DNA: TGTGCCACCAGCAACATTGTCACCTACGAGCAGTACTTC. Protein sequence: CATSNIVTYEQYF.

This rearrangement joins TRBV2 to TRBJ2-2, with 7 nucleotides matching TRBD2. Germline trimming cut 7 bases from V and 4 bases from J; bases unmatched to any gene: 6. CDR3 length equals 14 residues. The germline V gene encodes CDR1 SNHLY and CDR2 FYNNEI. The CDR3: CASKRRETTGELFF. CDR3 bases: TGTGCCAGCAAGAGGCGGGAGACCACCGGGGAGCTGTTTTTT.

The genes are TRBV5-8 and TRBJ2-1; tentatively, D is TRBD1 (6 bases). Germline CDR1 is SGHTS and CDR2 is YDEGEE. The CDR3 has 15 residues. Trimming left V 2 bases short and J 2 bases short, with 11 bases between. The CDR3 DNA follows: TGTGCCAGCAGCTTATACAGGGTGGCCTACAATGAGCAGTTCTTC. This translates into CASSLYRVAYNEQFF.

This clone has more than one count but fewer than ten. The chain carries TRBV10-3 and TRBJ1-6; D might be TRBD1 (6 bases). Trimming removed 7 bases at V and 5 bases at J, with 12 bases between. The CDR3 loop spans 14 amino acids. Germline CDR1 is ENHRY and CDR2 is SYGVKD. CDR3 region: CAINGGRDNSPLHF. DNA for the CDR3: TGTGCCATCAATGGGGGGCGGGATAATTCACCCCTCCACTTT.